Shown below are 15 T cell receptor beta chains from a single sample sequenced in a study of T cell responses to AZD1222 COVID-19 vaccine. Profiling relied on immunoSEQ multiplex PCR, and the TCRdb table lists in-frame clones only, not all of them. The sample lists over 95,000 clones, more than 70% occurring once. Sequenced here: peripheral blood, sampled 28 days after the second AZD1222 dose. Source of these receptors: an adult who received the AZD1222 COVID-19 vaccine.

DNA of the CDR3: TGTGCCAGCAGCCGAGTCCAGCCCCAGCATTTT. Protein sequence: CASSRVQPQHF. The gene calls are TRBV27 and TRBJ1-5; D remains unclear. The CDR3 spans 11 residues. V lost 6 bases and J 7 bases, leaving 7 bases between the germline ends. Germline V lookup: CDR1 MNHEY, CDR2 SMNVEV (reference sequence).

This clone was recorded once. The gene calls are TRBV6-2 or TRBV6-3 and TRBJ1-5; D gene uncertain. Trimming took off 4 bases at V and 0 bases at J, with 7 bases between the two ends. The length of the CDR3 is 14 residues. Germline CDR1 and CDR2: MNHEY and SVGEGT. In DNA, the CDR3 is TGTGCCAGCAGTTCAGAGAGTAGCAATCAGCCCCAGCATTTT. Translated, it gives CASSSESSNQPQHF.

The chain links TRBV18 to TRBJ1-4; D remains unclear. V gave up 2 bases and J gave up 2 bases, with 6 bases separating them. Germline V gene sequence: CDR1 KGHSH, CDR2 LQKENI. The CDR3 covers 14 residues. The CDR3 region has the DNA TGTGCCAGCTCACCAATCGGGACTAATGAAAAACTGTTTTTT. This sequence encodes CASSPIGTNEKLFF.

The gene calls are TRBV27 and TRBJ2-2; D ambiguous. This CDR3 has 15 residues. Trimming cost V 1 base and J 0 bases, with 6 bases left between them. Germline V gene lookup returns CDR1 MNHEY and CDR2 SMNVEV (reference sequence). DNA of the CDR3: TGTGCCAGCAGTTTATTTCCCTCGAACACCGGGGAGCTGTTTTTT. Translation gives CASSLFPSNTGELFF.

The rearrangement joins TRBV5-1 to TRBJ1-4; D call uncertain. The germline V gene encodes CDR1 SGHRS and CDR2 YFSETQ. The germline V and J ends were trimmed by 0 bases and 0 bases, with 3 bases remaining between them. CDR3 size: 14 residues. CDR3: CASSLAATNEKLFF. The CDR3 bases are TGCGCCAGCAGCTTGGCCGCAACTAATGAAAAACTGTTTTTT. The full variable domain, in which reference TRBV5-1 and TRBJ1-4 provide the parts outside the CDR3, is KAGVTQTPRYLIKTRGQQVTLSCSPISGHRSVSWYQQTPGQGLQFLFEYFSETQRNKGNFPGRFSGRQFSNSRSEMNVSTLELGDSALYLCASSLAATNEKLFFGSGTQLSVL.

This clone was counted once. The genes are TRBV6-5 and TRBJ1-6; 8 bases are a match to TRBD1. V lost 6 bases, J lost 7 bases, and 8 bases stayed unmatched. Germline V gene lookup returns CDR1 MNHEY and CDR2 SVGAGI. The CDR3 has 15 residues. For the CDR3, the DNA is TGTGCCAGCAGACCTCAGGGGGCCACCAATTCACCCCTCCACTTT. It is translated as CASRPQGATNSPLHF.

This clone was counted once. The CDR3 protein is CASSPGGSYEQYF. The CDR3 nucleotides read TGTGCCAGCAGCCCCGGCGGTTCCTACGAGCAGTACTTC. This rearrangement joins TRBV28 to TRBJ2-7, with D unclear. CDR1 and CDR2 (germline): MDHEN, SYDVKM. This CDR3 region has 13 residues. Trimming removed 6 bases at V and 1 base at J, with 10 bases between.

The rearrangement joins TRBV29-1 to TRBJ1-4; tentatively, D is TRBD1 (5 bases). V lost 6 bases to trimming and J lost 8 bases, with 19 bases between them. The CDR3 runs 14 residues. Germline loops: CDR1 SQVTM, CDR2 ANQGSEA. CDR3 DNA: TGCAGCGTCACTGTGTGGGGGGGGAACGAAAAACTGTTTTTT. Translating it yields CSVTVWGGNEKLFF.

This clone was recorded once. This sequence joins TRBV28 and TRBJ1-5; the match to TRBD1 covers 8 bases. This CDR3 contains 15 residues. Trimming cost V 7 bases and J 5 bases; bases outside gene matches: 10. Germline-derived CDR1 and CDR2 are MDHEN and SYDVKM. The CDR3 DNA reads as TGTGCCAGCAATCTCGGGACAGGAGGGGATCAGCCCCAGCATTTT. This translates into CASNLGTGGDQPQHF.

CDR3 sequence reads: CASSRAGLAGADTQYF. CDR3 coding DNA: TGTGCCAGCAGCCGGGCGGGGCTAGCGGGGGCAGATACGCAGTATTTT. J is TRBJ2-3 and V is TRBV7-9, with 10 bases lining up with TRBD2. J lost 4 bases, V lost 5 bases, and 9 bases had no gene match. The CDR3 consists of 16 residues. Looked up from germline, CDR1 is SEHNR and CDR2 is FQNEAQ (reference sequence).

The chain joins TRBV6-1 to TRBJ1-5; D is unclear. CDR1 is MNHNS, CDR2 SASEGT, per germline. With 3 bases removed from V and 1 base from J, the gap between germline ends came to 10 bases. The CDR3 loop spans 15 amino acids. The CDR3 DNA reads TGTGCCAGCAGTGAGATTGGGAGAAGCAATCAGCCCCAGCATTTT. Its translation: CASSEIGRSNQPQHF.

This clone was picked up a small number of times. The chain combines TRBV28 with TRBJ1-1; possible D gene TRBD1, 6 bases. Germline values: CDR1 MDHEN, CDR2 SYDVKM. The CDR3 has 16 residues. Deletions cut 6 bases from V and 0 bases from J, with 17 bases between. DNA for the CDR3: TGTGCCAGCAGCTCAAGAAGGGGGGCGATGAACACTGAAGCTTTCTTT. It yields the protein CASSSRRGAMNTEAFF.

V gene TRBV7-8 combines with J gene TRBJ1-2; D is undetermined. CDR1 and CDR2 (germline): SGHVS, FQNEAQ. Deletions cut 4 bases from V and 4 bases from J, with 13 bases between. CDR3 length: 14 amino acids. The DNA of the CDR3 is TGTGCCAGCAGCTCCCAATCATGGGGCTATGGCTACACCTTC. This translates into CASSSQSWGYGYTF.

This clone was recorded once. The chain joins TRBV11-2 to TRBJ2-7; D may be TRBD2 (6 bases). Germline CDR1 and CDR2: SGHAT and FQNNGV. The CDR3 is 15 amino acids. V lost 3 bases to trimming and J lost 6 bases, with 18 bases between them. This chain's CDR3 is CASSFRDSITSEQYF. CDR3 sequence (DNA): TGTGCCAGCAGCTTTCGGGACTCTATCACAAGCGAGCAGTACTTC.

J is TRBJ2-2 and V is TRBV5-1; D gene ambiguous. The CDR3 runs 13 residues. The V end lost 0 bases, the J end lost 6 bases, and 6 bases lay between the germline ends. CDR1 is SGHRS and CDR2 is YFSETQ in the germline V gene. The CDR3 DNA sequence: TGCGCCAGCAGCTTGGCTTTGGCCGGGGAGCTGTTTTTT. This encodes CASSLALAGELFF. The full variable domain, in which reference TRBV5-1 and TRBJ2-2 provide the parts outside the CDR3, is KAGVTQTPRYLIKTRGQQVTLSCSPISGHRSVSWYQQTPGQGLQFLFEYFSETQRNKGNFPGRFSGRQFSNSRSEMNVSTLELGDSALYLCASSLALAGELFFGEGSRLTVL.